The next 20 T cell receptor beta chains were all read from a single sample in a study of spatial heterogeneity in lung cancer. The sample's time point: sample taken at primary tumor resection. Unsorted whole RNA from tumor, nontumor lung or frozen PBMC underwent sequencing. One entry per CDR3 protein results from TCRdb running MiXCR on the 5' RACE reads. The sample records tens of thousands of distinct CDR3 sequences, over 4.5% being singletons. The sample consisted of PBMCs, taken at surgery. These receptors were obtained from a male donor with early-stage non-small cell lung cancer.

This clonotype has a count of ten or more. CDR3 sequence: CASSYSLAGGIRDEQFF. CDR3 nucleotides: TGTGCCAGCAGTTACTCTCTAGCGGGAGGGATTCGAGATGAGCAGTTCTTC. The rearrangement links TRBV6-2 or TRBV6-3 to TRBJ2-1, with 12 positions matching TRBD2. V was clipped by 0 bases and J by 8 bases; unmatched bases: 8. Germline lookup yields CDR1 MNHEY and CDR2 SVGEGT. This CDR3 has 17 amino acids.

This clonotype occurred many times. CDR3 in amino acids: CASSLQTGEEQYF. CDR3 bases: TGTGCCAGCAGCTTGCAGACAGGGGAAGAGCAGTACTTC. The rearrangement links TRBV7-9 to TRBJ2-7, with 8 bases that match TRBD1. In germline, CDR1 is SEHNR, CDR2 FQNEAQ (reference sequence). The V and J ends lost 3 bases and 7 bases, in that order; junction bases with no gene match: 5. The CDR3 covers 13 residues.

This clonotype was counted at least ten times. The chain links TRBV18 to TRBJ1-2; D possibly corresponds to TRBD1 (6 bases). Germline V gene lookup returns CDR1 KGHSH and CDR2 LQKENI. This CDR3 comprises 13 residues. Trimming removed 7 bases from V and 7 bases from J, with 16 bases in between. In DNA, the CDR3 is TGTGCCAGCTTAGGGGGGACGGTGATTGGCTACACCTTC. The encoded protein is CASLGGTVIGYTF. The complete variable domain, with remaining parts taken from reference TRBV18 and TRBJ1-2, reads NAGVMQNPRHLVRRRGQEARLRCSPMKGHSHVYWYRQLPEEGLKFMVYLQKENIIDESGMPKERFSAEFPKEGPSILRIQQVVRGDSAAYFCASLGGTVIGYTFGSGTRLTVV.

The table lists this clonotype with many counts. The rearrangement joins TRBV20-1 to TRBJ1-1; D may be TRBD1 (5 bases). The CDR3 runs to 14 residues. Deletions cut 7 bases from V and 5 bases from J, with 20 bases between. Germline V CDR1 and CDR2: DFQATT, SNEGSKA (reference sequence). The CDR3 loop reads CSVLPGNQRTEAFF. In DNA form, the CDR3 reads TGCAGTGTCCTCCCAGGGAACCAGCGGACTGAAGCTTTCTTT.

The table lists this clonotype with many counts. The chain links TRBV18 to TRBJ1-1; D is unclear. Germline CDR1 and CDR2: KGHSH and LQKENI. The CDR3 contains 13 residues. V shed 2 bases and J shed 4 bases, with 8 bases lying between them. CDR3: CASSPGGTTEAFF. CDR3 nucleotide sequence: TGTGCCAGCTCACCAGGAGGAACCACTGAAGCTTTCTTT.

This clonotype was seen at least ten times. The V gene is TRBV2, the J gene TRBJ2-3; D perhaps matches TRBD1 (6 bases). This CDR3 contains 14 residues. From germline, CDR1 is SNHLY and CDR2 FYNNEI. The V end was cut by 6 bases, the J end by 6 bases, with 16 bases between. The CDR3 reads CASRDDRIADTQYF. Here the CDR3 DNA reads TGTGCCAGCAGGGACGACAGGATAGCGGATACGCAGTATTTT.

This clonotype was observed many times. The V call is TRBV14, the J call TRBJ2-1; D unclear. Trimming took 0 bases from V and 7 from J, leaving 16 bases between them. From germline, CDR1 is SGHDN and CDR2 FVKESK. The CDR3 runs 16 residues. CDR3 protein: CASSQEVPPPVNEQFF. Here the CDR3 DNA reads TGTGCCAGCAGCCAAGAAGTCCCCCCTCCCGTAAATGAGCAGTTCTTC. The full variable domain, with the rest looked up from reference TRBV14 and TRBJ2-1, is EAGVTQFPSHSVIEKGQTVTLRCDPISGHDNLYWYRRVMGKEIKFLLHFVKESKQDESGMPNNRFLAERTGGTYSTLKVQPAELEDSGVYFCASSQEVPPPVNEQFFGPGTRLTVL.

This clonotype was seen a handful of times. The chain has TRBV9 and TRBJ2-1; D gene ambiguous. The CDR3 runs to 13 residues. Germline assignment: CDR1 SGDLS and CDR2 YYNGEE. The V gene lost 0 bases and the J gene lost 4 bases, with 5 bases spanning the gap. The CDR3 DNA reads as TGTGCCAGCAGCGTAGCCGGGTACAATGAGCAGTTCTTC. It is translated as CASSVAGYNEQFF.

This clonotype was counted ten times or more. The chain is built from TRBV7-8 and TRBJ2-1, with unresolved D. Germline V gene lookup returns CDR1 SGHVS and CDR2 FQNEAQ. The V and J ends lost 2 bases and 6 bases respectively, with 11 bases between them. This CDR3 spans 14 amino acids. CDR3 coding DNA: TGTGCCAGCAGCTTACTTCCAGTGGGCAATGAGCAGTTCTTC. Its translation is CASSLLPVGNEQFF.

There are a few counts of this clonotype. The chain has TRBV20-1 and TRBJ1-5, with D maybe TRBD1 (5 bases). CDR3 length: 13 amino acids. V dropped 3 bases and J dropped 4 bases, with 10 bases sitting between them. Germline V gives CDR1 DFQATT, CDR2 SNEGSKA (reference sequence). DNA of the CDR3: TGCAGTGCTAGCGGGGGTGGGAATCAGCCCCAGCATTTT. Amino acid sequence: CSASGGGNQPQHF.

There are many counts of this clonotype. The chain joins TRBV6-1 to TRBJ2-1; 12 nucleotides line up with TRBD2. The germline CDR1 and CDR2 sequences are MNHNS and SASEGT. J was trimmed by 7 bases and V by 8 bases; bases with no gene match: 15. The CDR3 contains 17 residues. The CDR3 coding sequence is TGTGCCAGCGTTCCGGGACTAGCGGGCAGGAACGGGAATGAGCAGTTCTTC. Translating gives CASVPGLAGRNGNEQFF.

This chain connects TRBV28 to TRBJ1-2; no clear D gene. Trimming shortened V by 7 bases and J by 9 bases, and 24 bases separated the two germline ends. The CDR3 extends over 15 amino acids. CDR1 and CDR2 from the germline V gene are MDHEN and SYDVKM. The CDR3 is CASIPWTDGSDSYTF. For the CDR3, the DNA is TGTGCCAGCATCCCTTGGACTGACGGGTCGGATAGCTACACCTTC.

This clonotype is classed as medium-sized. The CDR3 loop reads CASSRTYEQYF. CDR3 nucleotide sequence: TGTGCCAGCAGCAGGACCTACGAGCAGTACTTC. This sequence joins TRBV11-1 and TRBJ2-7; D uncertain. The germline V gene encodes CDR1 SGHAT and CDR2 FQDESV (reference sequence). V lost 5 bases and J lost 2, with 4 bases in between. There are 11 residues in the CDR3.

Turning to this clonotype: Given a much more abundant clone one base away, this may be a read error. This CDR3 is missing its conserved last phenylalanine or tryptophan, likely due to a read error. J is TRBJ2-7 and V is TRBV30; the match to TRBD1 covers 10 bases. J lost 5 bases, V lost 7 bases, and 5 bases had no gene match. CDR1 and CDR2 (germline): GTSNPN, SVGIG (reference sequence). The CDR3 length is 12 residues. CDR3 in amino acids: CALGQGSHEQYL. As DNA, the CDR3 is TGTGCCTTGGGACAGGGGAGCCACGAGCAGTACCTC.

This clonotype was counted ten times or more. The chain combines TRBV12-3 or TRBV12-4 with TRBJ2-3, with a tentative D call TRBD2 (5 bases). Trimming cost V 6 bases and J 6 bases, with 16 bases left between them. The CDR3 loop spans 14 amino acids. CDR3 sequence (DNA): TGTGCCAGCAGCCCCACTAGTCCCAGCGATACGCAGTATTTT. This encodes CASSPTSPSDTQYF.

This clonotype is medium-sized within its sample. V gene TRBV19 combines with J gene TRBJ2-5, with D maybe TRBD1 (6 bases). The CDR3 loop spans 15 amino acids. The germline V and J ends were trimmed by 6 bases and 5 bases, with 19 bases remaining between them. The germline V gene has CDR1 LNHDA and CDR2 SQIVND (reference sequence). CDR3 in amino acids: CASSNRAAGEETQYF. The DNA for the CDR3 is TGTGCCAGTAGCAATAGGGCGGCAGGGGAGGAGACCCAGTACTTC.

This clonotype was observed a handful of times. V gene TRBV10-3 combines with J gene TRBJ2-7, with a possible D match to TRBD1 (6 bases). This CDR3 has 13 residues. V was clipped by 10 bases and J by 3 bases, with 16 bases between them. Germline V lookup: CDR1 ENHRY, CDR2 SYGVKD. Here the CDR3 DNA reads TGTGCCACCGGATCCCGGGACATCTACGAGCAGTACTTC. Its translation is CATGSRDIYEQYF.

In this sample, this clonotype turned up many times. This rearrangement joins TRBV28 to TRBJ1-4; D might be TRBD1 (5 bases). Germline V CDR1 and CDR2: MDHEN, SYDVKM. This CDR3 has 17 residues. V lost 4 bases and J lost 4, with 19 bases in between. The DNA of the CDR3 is TGTGCCAGCAGTTATTTACTACGGGGCATATATAATGAAAAACTGTTTTTT. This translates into CASSYLLRGIYNEKLFF.

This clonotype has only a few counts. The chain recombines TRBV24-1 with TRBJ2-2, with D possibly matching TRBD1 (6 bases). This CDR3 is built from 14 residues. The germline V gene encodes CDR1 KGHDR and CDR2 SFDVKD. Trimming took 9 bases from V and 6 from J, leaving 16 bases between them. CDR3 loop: CATRGQTRPGELFF. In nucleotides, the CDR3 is TGTGCCACCCGAGGACAGACTCGTCCCGGGGAGCTGTTTTTT.

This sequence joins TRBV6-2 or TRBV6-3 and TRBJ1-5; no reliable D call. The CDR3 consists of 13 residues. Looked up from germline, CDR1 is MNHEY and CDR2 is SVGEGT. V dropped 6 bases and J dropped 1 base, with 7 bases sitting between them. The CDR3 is CASRWMSNQPQHF. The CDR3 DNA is TGTGCCAGCAGGTGGATGAGCAATCAGCCCCAGCATTTT.